This is a list of T cell receptor beta chains from one sample in a study of early T cells in non-severe SARS-CoV-2 infection. One entry per CDR3 protein, called by TCRdb with MiXCR from the 5' RACE reads. The sample shows approximately 70,000 distinct CDR3 sequences, 12% of them seen only once. The sequenced sample was whole blood, obtained at baseline. These receptors originate from an adult who was a healthcare worker with PCR-confirmed SARS-CoV-2 infection or an uninfected control (not recorded which). The donor label of this sample is uncertain. The CDR3 runs from the conserved cysteine through the conserved F or W. A D gene is named only where the DNA matches it firmly. Only part of the rows carry a size: once, few, many, or a class if the clone is expanded.

TRBV7-2	TRBD2	TRBJ2-7	NA	CASSGTSGRAYEQYF	TGTGCCAGCAGCGGGACTAGCGGGAGGGCCTACGAGCAGTACTTC
TRBV30	NA	TRBJ2-2	many	CAWSVPPGSGELFF	TGTGCCTGGAGTGTACCCCCGGGAAGCGGGGAGCTGTTTTTT
TRBV28	NA	TRBJ2-7	many	CASSFRGLGVEQYF	TGTGCCAGCAGTTTCCGGGGGCTGGGAGTCGAGCAGTACTTC
TRBV19	TRBD2	TRBJ2-5	NA	CASSIVPSGGPQETQYF	TGTGCCAGTAGTATAGTCCCTAGCGGGGGACCACAAGAGACCCAGTACTTC
TRBV7-6	NA	TRBJ1-5	many	CASSFDPVGPQHF	TGTGCCAGCAGCTTTGACCCAGTAGGGCCCCAGCATTTT
TRBV7-2	NA	TRBJ2-3	few	CASSLRGSTDTQYF	TGTGCCAGCAGCTTACGCGGGAGCACAGATACGCAGTATTTT
TRBV5-1	NA	TRBJ1-1	once	CASSLFGGEGAFF	TGCGCCAGCAGCTTGTTTGGGGGAGAGGGAGCTTTCTTT
TRBV6-4	TRBD2	TRBJ2-2	few	CASSDSTSGSTGELFF	TGTGCCAGCAGTGACTCCACTAGCGGGAGTACCGGGGAGCTGTTTTTT
TRBV12-5	NA	TRBJ1-5	many	CASGSGTSCQPQHF	TGTGCTAGTGGTTCCGGGACATCGTGTCAGCCCCAGCATTTT
TRBV4-1	TRBD2	TRBJ2-7	few	CASSQDLIERGAWYEQYF	TGCGCCAGCAGCCAAGATCTGATAGAGCGGGGGGCCTGGTACGAGCAGTACTTC
TRBV3-1	NA	TRBJ2-3	many	CASSQELLDWDPF	TGTGCCAGCAGCCAAGAATTACTAGACTGGGATCCATTT
TRBV6-9	NA	TRBJ2-1	few	CASSYVDSRERIEQFF	TGTGCCAGCAGTTATGTCGACTCCAGGGAGAGGATTGAGCAGTTCTTC
TRBV19	NA	TRBJ2-3	many	CASSIDHRRTDTQYF	TGTGCCAGTAGTATAGATCACCGGCGCACAGATACGCAGTATTTT
TRBV4-1	NA	TRBJ2-2	few	CASSQEYLRGTGELFF	TGCGCCAGCAGCCAAGAATATCTGCGTGGCACCGGGGAGCTGTTTTTT
TRBV6-2/TRBV6-3	TRBD2	TRBJ2-1	NA	CASSSGAGGYNEQFF	TGTGCCAGCAGTTCAGGAGCGGGGGGATACAATGAGCAGTTCTTC
TRBV11-2	NA	TRBJ1-2	few	CASSSSGNYGYTF	TGTGCCAGCAGCTCTTCCGGCAACTATGGCTACACCTTC
TRBV6-6	TRBD2	TRBJ2-3	few	CASNPVGRGKDTQYF	TGTGCCAGCAACCCCGTCGGGAGGGGAAAAGATACGCAGTATTTT
TRBV19	NA	TRBJ2-4	many	CASSPRNQGLLAKNIQYF	TGTGCCAGTAGTCCCAGAAATCAGGGCCTACTAGCCAAAAACATTCAGTACTTC
TRBV3-2	NA	TRBJ2-1	NA	CASSQGFQRPPYNEQFF	TGTGCCAGCAGCCAAGGTTTCCAGCGGCCCCCCTACAATGAGCAGTTCTTC
TRBV18	TRBD1	TRBJ1-1	many	CASSPRQGRAFF	TGTGCCAGCTCACCGAGACAGGGAAGAGCTTTCTTT
TRBV9	TRBD2	TRBJ2-7	NA	CASSATSGASYEQYF	TGTGCCAGCAGCGCGACTAGCGGGGCGTCCTACGAGCAGTACTTC
TRBV6-1	NA	TRBJ1-6	few	CASSLWSSYNSPLHF	TGTGCCAGCAGCCTGTGGAGCTCCTATAATTCACCCCTCCACTTT
TRBV2	NA	TRBJ2-2	NA	CASMSGGGELFF	TGTGCCAGCATGTCGGGCGGCGGGGAGCTGTTTTTT
TRBV6-5	TRBD1	TRBJ1-4	NA	CASSKQGGEKLFF	TGTGCCAGCAGTAAACAGGGGGGAGAAAAACTGTTTTTT
TRBV29-1	NA	TRBJ1-1	NA	CSTGSNTEAFF	TGCAGCACGGGCAGTAACACTGAAGCTTTCTTT
TRBV3-1	TRBD1	TRBJ2-7	few	CASSRGQQNYEQYF	TGTGCCAGCAGCCGGGGACAGCAAAACTACGAGCAGTACTTC
TRBV10-1	NA	TRBJ1-2	few	CASSAAHNYGYTF	TGCGCCAGCAGTGCAGCTCATAACTATGGCTACACCTTC
TRBV3-1	TRBD1	TRBJ1-3	NA	CASSQGWGQGGNTIYF	TGTGCCAGCAGCCAAGGCTGGGGACAGGGTGGAAACACCATATATTTT
TRBV10-3	NA	TRBJ1-5	few	CAISESGNRAQPQHF	TGTGCCATCAGTGAGTCAGGAAATAGGGCTCAGCCCCAGCATTTT
TRBV30	NA	TRBJ1-4	NA	CAWSVTLGEKLFF	TGTGCCTGGAGTGTCACCCTGGGGGAAAAACTGTTTTTT
TRBV4-1	TRBD1	TRBJ2-1	NA	CASSRGQVNEQFF	TGCGCCAGCAGCCGAGGACAGGTCAATGAGCAGTTCTTC
TRBV19	NA	TRBJ2-1	NA	CASTVAWVSSEQFF	TGTGCCAGTACGGTAGCATGGGTATCGAGTGAGCAGTTCTTC
TRBV6-2/TRBV6-3	TRBD1	TRBJ1-5	NA	CASSYSTGWNQPQHF	TGTGCCAGCAGTTACTCGACAGGGTGGAATCAGCCCCAGCATTTT
TRBV12-3/TRBV12-4	TRBD2	TRBJ2-7	many	CASILAGPSYEQYF	TGTGCCAGCATCCTAGCGGGGCCGTCCTACGAGCAGTACTTC
TRBV5-5	NA	TRBJ1-3	NA	CASSSTSGSGNTIYF	TGTGCCAGCAGCTCCACCAGTGGCTCTGGAAACACCATATATTTT
TRBV5-1	NA	TRBJ1-1	NA	CASSLVGGAYEAFF	TGCGCCAGCAGCTTGGTGGGGGGCGCGTATGAAGCTTTCTTT
TRBV5-1	NA	TRBJ1-1	NA	CASSGSAQNTEAFF	TGCGCCAGCAGCGGGAGCGCCCAGAACACTGAAGCTTTCTTT
TRBV5-8	NA	TRBJ1-2	few	CASSGGERGYTF	TGTGCCAGCAGCGGAGGGGAGCGTGGCTACACCTTC
TRBV19	NA	TRBJ1-2	once	CASSDGTYYGYTF	TGTGCCAGTAGTGACGGGACATACTATGGCTACACCTTC
TRBV6-5	NA	TRBJ2-3	many	CASSYGDGTDTQYF	TGTGCCAGCAGTTACGGGGACGGCACAGATACGCAGTATTTT
TRBV7-6	TRBD1	TRBJ1-2	few	CASSAALTGNYGYTF	TGTGCCAGCAGCGCCGCCCTGACAGGGAACTATGGCTACACCTTC